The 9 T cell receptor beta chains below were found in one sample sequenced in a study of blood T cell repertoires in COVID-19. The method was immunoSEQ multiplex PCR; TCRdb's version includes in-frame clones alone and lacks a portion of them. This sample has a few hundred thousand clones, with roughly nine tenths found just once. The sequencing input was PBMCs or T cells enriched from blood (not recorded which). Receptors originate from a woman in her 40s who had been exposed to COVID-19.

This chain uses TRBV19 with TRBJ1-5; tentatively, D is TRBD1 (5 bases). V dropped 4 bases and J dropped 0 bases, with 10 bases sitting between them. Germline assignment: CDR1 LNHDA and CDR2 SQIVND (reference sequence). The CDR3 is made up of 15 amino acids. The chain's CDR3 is CASSTVRDSNQPQHF. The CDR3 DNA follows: TGTGCCAGTAGTACAGTCAGGGATAGCAATCAGCCCCAGCATTTT.

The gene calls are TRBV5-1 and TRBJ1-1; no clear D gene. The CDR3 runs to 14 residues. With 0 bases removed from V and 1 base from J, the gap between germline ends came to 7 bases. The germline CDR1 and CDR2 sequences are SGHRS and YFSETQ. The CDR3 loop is CASSLVTENTEAFF. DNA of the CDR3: TGCGCCAGCAGCTTGGTAACAGAGAACACTGAAGCTTTCTTT.

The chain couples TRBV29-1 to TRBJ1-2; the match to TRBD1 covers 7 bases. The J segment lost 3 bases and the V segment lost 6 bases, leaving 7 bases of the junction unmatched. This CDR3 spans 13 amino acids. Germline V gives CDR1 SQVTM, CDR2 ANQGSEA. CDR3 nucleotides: TGCAGCGTCCACCTCACAGGGGACTATGGCTACACCTTC. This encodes CSVHLTGDYGYTF.

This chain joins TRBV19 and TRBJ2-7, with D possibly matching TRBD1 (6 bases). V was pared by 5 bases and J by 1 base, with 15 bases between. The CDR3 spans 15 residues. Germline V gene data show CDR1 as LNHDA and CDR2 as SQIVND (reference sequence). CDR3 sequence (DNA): TGTGCCAGTAGTCTAGGGGGAGCTAATTCCTACGAGCAGTACTTC. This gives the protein CASSLGGANSYEQYF.

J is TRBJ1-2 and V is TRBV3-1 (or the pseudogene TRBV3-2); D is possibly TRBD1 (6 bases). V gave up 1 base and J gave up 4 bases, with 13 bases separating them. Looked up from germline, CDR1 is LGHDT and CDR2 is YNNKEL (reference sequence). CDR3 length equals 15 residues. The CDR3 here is CASSQGLGAVYGYTF. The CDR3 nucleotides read TGTGCCAGCAGCCAAGGACTGGGGGCTGTCTATGGCTACACCTTC.

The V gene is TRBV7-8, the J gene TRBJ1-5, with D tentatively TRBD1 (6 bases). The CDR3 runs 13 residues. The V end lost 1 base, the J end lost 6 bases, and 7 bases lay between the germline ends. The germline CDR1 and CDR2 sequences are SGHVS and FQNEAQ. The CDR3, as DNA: TGTGCCAGCAGCTTAGGGGGGCGTCAGCCCCAGCATTTT. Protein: CASSLGGRQPQHF.

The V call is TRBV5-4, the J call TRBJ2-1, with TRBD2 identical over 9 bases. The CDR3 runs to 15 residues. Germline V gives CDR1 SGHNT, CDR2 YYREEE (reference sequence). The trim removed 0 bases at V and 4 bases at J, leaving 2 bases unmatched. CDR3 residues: CASSLGLAEYNEQFF. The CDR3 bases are TGTGCCAGCAGCTTGGGACTAGCGGAGTACAATGAGCAGTTCTTC.

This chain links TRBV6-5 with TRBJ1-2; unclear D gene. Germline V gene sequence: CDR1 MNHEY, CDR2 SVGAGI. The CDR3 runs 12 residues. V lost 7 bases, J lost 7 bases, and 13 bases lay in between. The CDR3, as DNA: TGTGCCAGCACAGCAAGTGGAGCTGGCTACACCTTC. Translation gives CASTASGAGYTF.

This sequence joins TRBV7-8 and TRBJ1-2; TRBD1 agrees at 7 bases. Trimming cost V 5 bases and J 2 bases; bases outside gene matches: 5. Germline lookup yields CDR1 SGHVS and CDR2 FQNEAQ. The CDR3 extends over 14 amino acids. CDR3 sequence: CASSPRQGNYGYTF. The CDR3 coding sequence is TGTGCCAGCAGCCCGAGACAGGGAAACTATGGCTACACCTTC.